This T cell receptor beta chain appears in the sequencing data of a study of regulatory T cells in long-lasting Graves disease. Findings and caveats of the study: Persistent disease preferred TRBV28, TRBJ1-2 and TRBJ2-5.

The TCR beta library used iRepertoire HTBI primers with Arm-PCR amplification of CDR3. Authors' processing steps: Across all samples, about 60 TRBV segments and 11 to 15 TRBJ segments were identified. Via MiXCR, TCRdb re-called the multiplex PCR reads, giving one row per CDR3 protein. Clone size and V and J calls follow TCRdb, not the original study. The sample includes approximately 300,000 distinct CDR3 sequences, approximately 20% of them seen just once. This clonotype was seen repeatedly, ten times or more. Its antigen remains unidentified. One end of the junction fails to match germline, which may point to a read error. The CDR3 is made up of 19 amino acids. CDR1 is MNHEY, CDR2 SVGAGI, per germline. The time point is: newly diagnosed GD, antithyroid drugs for less than 3 months. With RNA extracted from PBMCs as input, the TCR library was made. Guidelines of the American Thyroid Association were used to diagnose Graves' disease.

This receptor was obtained from a female donor with Graves disease. The sample in question was peripheral blood mononuclear cells (PBMCs), obtained at new diagnosis, from a patient treated with antithyroid drugs. The rearrangement uses TRBV6-5 and TRBJ1-6, with 12 bases identical to TRBD1. The CDR3, as DNA: TGTGCCGGCAGTTCCGAAGGGACAGGGGGCAGCTCCTATAATTCACCCCTCCACTTT. This translates into CAGSSEGTGGSSYNSPLHF.